Here is one T cell receptor (beta chain) with its context. Naive-designated CD8 cells lacked CD45RO, were positively enriched for CCR7, and omitted terminally differentiated effector memory CD45RA+ cells. Original analysis: Junction-only immunoSEQ sequences carried no quality scores, so filtering differed. Clones were read by immunoSEQ multiplex PCR, and TCRdb kept only the in-frame ones, dropping some. Clone size and the V and J calls come from that table; the DNA yielded D and trimming. The repertoire holds around 700,000 clones, with 90% to 95% as singletons. This specimen comes from a study of shared clonotypes between healthy human individuals. This CDR3 region has 14 residues. V gave up 3 bases and J gave up 9 bases; unmatched junction bases: 8. The germline gives CDR1 MNHEY, CDR2 SMNVEV (reference sequence).

The TCR originated in a man aged 25-40 years in good health. J is TRBJ2-5 and V is TRBV27; 9 bases agree with TRBD2. Sequenced material: naive CD8+ T cells sorted from blood. The CDR3 sequence is CASSLSSGKRPQYF. Here the CDR3 DNA reads TGTGCCAGCAGTTTGTCTAGCGGGAAAAGGCCCCAGTACTTC.